The next 5 T cell receptor beta chains were all read from a single sample in a study of blood T cell repertoires in COVID-19. The repertoire was sequenced with immunoSEQ multiplex PCR; TCRdb's copy has only in-frame clones and lacks some. The sample yields about 320,000 clones, more than 70% seen once. Sequencing used peripheral blood. Receptors originate from a woman in her twenties or thirties with COVID-19, enrolled during active disease.

The chain combines TRBV12-5 with TRBJ1-2; tentatively, D is TRBD1 (6 bases). Germline-derived CDR1 and CDR2 are LGHNT and FRNRAP. Trimming took 1 base from V and 4 from J, leaving 7 bases between them. This CDR3 has 13 amino acids. The chain's CDR3 is CASGLGQAYGYTF. The CDR3 DNA reads TGTGCTAGTGGTTTGGGACAGGCCTATGGCTACACCTTC.

The chain couples TRBV5-1 to TRBJ2-5; 10 nucleotides line up with TRBD2. Germline trimming cut 3 bases from V and 5 bases from J; bases unmatched to any gene: 13. The CDR3 runs to 17 residues. Germline V CDR1 and CDR2: SGHRS, YFSETQ. The CDR3 DNA follows: TGCGCCAGCAGCTCCTCCGGTTTAGCGGGGGGCGGGGAGACCCAGTACTTC. Amino acids: CASSSSGLAGGGETQYF.

The genes are TRBV12-3 or TRBV12-4 and TRBJ2-5; unclear D gene. The V and J ends lost 3 bases and 6 bases respectively, with 8 bases between them. The CDR3 loop spans 12 amino acids. The CDR3 nucleotides read TGTGCCAGCAGTTTCGGAGTCCAGACCCAGTACTTC. Translating gives CASSFGVQTQYF.

This chain joins TRBV13 and TRBJ1-2; D gene uncertain. Per the germline V gene, CDR1 is PRHDT and CDR2 is FYEKMQ (reference sequence). CDR3 size: 14 residues. Between the trimmed V and J ends, which lost 3 bases and 8 bases, there was a span of 16 bases. This CDR3 is CASSLPTGVRGYTF. The DNA of the CDR3 is TGTGCCAGCAGCTTGCCGACTGGCGTTAGGGGCTACACCTTC.

The chain couples TRBV10-2 to TRBJ1-5; D gene unclear. CDR3 length: 14 amino acids. Germline V gives CDR1 WSHSY, CDR2 SAAADI. The V and J ends lost 7 bases and 0 bases respectively, with 10 bases between them. The CDR3 spells CASKADYSNQPQHF. CDR3 nucleotide sequence: TGCGCCAGCAAAGCAGACTATAGCAATCAGCCCCAGCATTTT.